This T cell receptor (beta chain) was sequenced during a study of cytomegalovirus exposure and HLA in healthy donors. Study conclusions and caveats: A missense DCLRE1C variant was associated with V- and J-gene trimming of TCR beta chains in a later analysis, and an independent cohort replicated the association.

PCR amplification relied on 60 Vbeta primers (plus 13 Jbeta primers). The repertoire was sequenced with immunoSEQ multiplex PCR; TCRdb's copy has only in-frame clones and lacks some. The sample includes about 97,000 clones, 50% to 70% seen only once; the top ten take 4% to 5.5%. This clone was seen a single time. Its antigen remains unknown. Sequenced sample: PBMCs. The TCR originated in a human donor in good health.

The CDR3 sequence: CASSVAKASGRDEQFF. The CDR3 nucleotides read TGTGCCAGCAGCGTAGCTAAGGCTAGCGGGCGGGATGAGCAGTTCTTC. The gene calls are TRBV9 and TRBJ2-1, with 8 bases fitting TRBD2. Losses at the gene ends were 0 bases for V and 8 bases for J; bases not matched to a gene: 10. Germline V lookup: CDR1 SGDLS, CDR2 YYNGEE. The CDR3 is 16 residues long.